The 27 T cell receptor beta chains listed next were all sequenced from one sample in a study of PD-1 blockade in mismatch repair-deficient tumors. The repertoire was sequenced with immunoSEQ multiplex PCR; TCRdb's copy has only in-frame clones and lacks some. Here the sample spans 13,000 to 15,000 clones, around 80% being singletons. The source material was PBMCs, sampled less than 15 weeks after starting pembrolizumab. The receptor source for this set is an adult with mismatch repair-deficient cancer.

The rearrangement links TRBV5-1 to TRBJ1-2; 7 bases agree with TRBD1. Germline V gene sequence: CDR1 SGHRS, CDR2 YFSETQ. This CDR3 region has 14 residues. V shed 4 bases, J shed 6 bases, and the junction held 9 bases outside the gene matches. The DNA for the CDR3 is TGCGCCAGCAGCACCTGGACAGGCCGAGATGGCTACACCTTC. It yields the protein CASSTWTGRDGYTF.

This clone was found once. The J gene is TRBJ2-3, the V gene TRBV7-2, with 7 nucleotides matching TRBD2. CDR3 size: 17 residues. CDR1 and CDR2 (germline): SGHTA, FQGNSA. After removal of 1 base from V and 0 bases from J, the junction contained 7 bases not matched to a gene. CDR3 bases: TGTGCCAGCAGCTTAGGACCTAGCGGAGTAAGCACAGATACGCAGTATTTT. It codes for CASSLGPSGVSTDTQYF.

The CDR3 DNA follows: TGTGCCTACGCTCTAGAGATATCCTACGAGCAGTACTTC. Its translation is CAYALEISYEQYF. The gene calls are TRBV30 and TRBJ2-7; D uncertain. The CDR3 is made up of 13 amino acids. The germline V gene has CDR1 GTSNPN and CDR2 SVGIG (reference sequence). The ends were cut back, 7 bases at V and 1 base at J, with 14 bases in the middle.

The chain has TRBV10-1 and TRBJ2-1, with 8 bases fitting TRBD1. From germline, CDR1 is WNHNN and CDR2 SYGVQD (reference sequence). CDR3 length equals 16 residues. V trimming: 0 bases; J trimming: 3 bases; junction bases outside the gene matches: 4. CDR3 sequence reads: CASSESGTGGYNEQFF. CDR3 bases: TGCGCCAGCAGTGAGTCCGGGACAGGAGGCTACAATGAGCAGTTCTTC.

The V and J genes are TRBV5-4 and TRBJ2-2; 7 bases map to TRBD1. CDR1 and CDR2 (germline): SGHNT, YYREEE (reference sequence). This CDR3 is 14 amino acids long. V shed 5 bases, J shed 3 bases, and the junction held 4 bases outside the gene matches. CDR3 DNA sequence: TGTGCCAGCAGGAATACAGGGGACACCGGGGAGCTGTTTTTT. It yields the protein CASRNTGDTGELFF.

J is TRBJ2-5 and V is TRBV25-1, with D uncertain. V was shortened by 4 bases and J by 5 bases, with 14 bases between the two germline ends. The CDR3 loop spans 14 amino acids. Germline V CDR1 and CDR2: MGHDK, SYGVNS. CDR3 region: CASSGYLGEETQYF. The CDR3 DNA reads as TGTGCCAGCAGTGGATACTTAGGAGAGGAGACCCAGTACTTC.

The chain carries TRBV28 and TRBJ2-7; the match to TRBD1 covers 7 bases. Germline assignment: CDR1 MDHEN and CDR2 SYDVKM. The CDR3 has 11 amino acids. The V segment lost 10 bases and the J segment 3 bases; nucleotides outside the gene matches: 3. CDR3 bases: TGTGCCACAGACAGGGACTACGAGCAGTACTTC. The encoded protein is CATDRDYEQYF.

This chain's CDR3 is CASIDRAVTEAFF. CDR3 coding DNA: TGTGCCAGCATCGACAGGGCGGTCACTGAAGCTTTCTTT. The genes are TRBV27 and TRBJ1-1; 7 bases match TRBD1. Losses at the gene ends were 7 bases for V and 4 bases for J; bases not matched to a gene: 6. In germline, CDR1 is MNHEY, CDR2 SMNVEV (reference sequence). The CDR3 has 13 amino acids.

This clone was detected once. The chain is built from TRBV7-9 and TRBJ1-1, with D unresolved. The CDR3 loop spans 13 amino acids. Germline V CDR1 and CDR2: SEHNR, FQNEAQ (reference sequence). The ends were cut back, 3 bases at V and 1 base at J, with 6 bases in the middle. The CDR3 loop is CASSLSGNTEAFF. DNA for the CDR3: TGTGCCAGCAGCTTGTCGGGGAACACTGAAGCTTTCTTT.

The CDR3 protein is CASSLPAGGPEQYF. The DNA for the CDR3 is TGTGCCAGCAGCTTACCAGCGGGAGGTCCCGAGCAGTACTTC. This chain uses TRBV7-2 with TRBJ2-7; 9 nucleotides agree with TRBD2. The CDR3 is made up of 14 amino acids. Germline assignment: CDR1 SGHTA and CDR2 FQGNSA. V was pared by 2 bases and J by 6 bases, with 5 bases of the junction left unmatched.

The chain joins TRBV28 to TRBJ2-1, with TRBD1 identical over 7 bases. The germline V gene encodes CDR1 MDHEN and CDR2 SYDVKM. J gave up 2 bases and V 6 bases, and 10 bases lay outside the gene matches. The CDR3 contains 16 residues. CDR3 sequence: CASSSPGQRTYNEQFF. CDR3 nucleotide sequence: TGTGCCAGCAGCTCCCCGGGACAGAGAACCTACAATGAGCAGTTCTTC. Drawing the rest from reference TRBV28 and TRBJ2-1, the complete variable domain is DVKVTQSSRYLVKRTGEKVFLECVQDMDHENMFWYRQDPGLGLRLIYFSYDVKMKEKGDIPEGYSVSREKKERFSLILESASTNQTSMYLCASSSPGQRTYNEQFFGPGTRLTVL.

The V call is TRBV19, the J call TRBJ2-5, with unresolved D. Trimming stripped 5 bases from V and 2 bases from J, with 9 bases between. The CDR3 has 13 residues. In germline, CDR1 is LNHDA, CDR2 SQIVND (reference sequence). CDR3 nucleotides: TGTGCCAGTAGTCCTAATAGACAAGAGACCCAGTACTTC. Protein sequence: CASSPNRQETQYF.

The chain is built from TRBV5-1 and TRBJ1-1; 7 bases agree with TRBD1. CDR3 size: 17 residues. The junction had 17 bases not matched to a gene; V was cut back by 9 bases and J by 0 bases. Germline loops: CDR1 SGHRS, CDR2 YFSETQ. The CDR3 DNA reads TGCGCCACCTCGAGAGTGAGGACAGGAGTCATGAACACTGAAGCTTTCTTT. The encoded protein is CATSRVRTGVMNTEAFF.

The CDR3 spells CASSLTGGEGTQYF. CDR3 sequence (DNA): TGTGCCAGCAGCTTGACGGGGGGGGAGGGGACCCAGTACTTC. The V call is TRBV7-3, the J call TRBJ2-5, with 8 positions matching TRBD2. The V segment lost 3 bases and the J segment 7 bases; nucleotides outside the gene matches: 7. The germline CDR1 and CDR2 sequences are SGHTA and FQGTGA. The CDR3 loop spans 14 amino acids. Looking up the rest from reference TRBV7-3 and TRBJ2-5 gives the full variable domain: GAGVSQTPSNKVTEKGKYVELRCDPISGHTALYWYRQSLGQGPEFLIYFQGTGAADDSGLPNDRFFAVRPEGSVSTLKIQRTERGDSAVYLCASSLTGGEGTQYFGPGTRLLVL.

The chain links TRBV7-2 to TRBJ1-6, with D uncertain. Germline loops: CDR1 SGHTA, CDR2 FQGNSA. The CDR3 length is 14 residues. V lost 5 bases to trimming and J lost 12 bases, with 17 bases between them. The CDR3 spells CASSDSARQKPLHF. DNA of the CDR3: TGTGCCAGCAGCGACTCAGCTAGGCAAAAACCCCTCCACTTT.

This clone was found once. The V and J genes are TRBV29-1 and TRBJ2-3; D is perhaps TRBD1 (5 bases). Deletions cut 3 bases from V and 5 bases from J, with 12 bases between. The CDR3 is 13 residues long. Germline lookup yields CDR1 SQVTM and CDR2 ANQGSEA. The CDR3, as DNA: TGCAGCGTTGACCCAGGGATAGGAGATACGCAGTATTTT. This sequence encodes CSVDPGIGDTQYF.

This sequence joins TRBV29-1 and TRBJ2-5, with a possible D match to TRBD1 (5 bases). The CDR3 consists of 12 residues. Trimming shortened V by 5 bases and J by 5 bases, and 12 bases separated the two germline ends. The germline V gene has CDR1 SQVTM and CDR2 ANQGSEA. The CDR3 spells CSVFRQWETQYF. The CDR3 DNA reads TGCAGCGTTTTTCGACAGTGGGAGACCCAGTACTTC.

The V and J genes are TRBV11-1 and TRBJ2-3, with 7 positions matching TRBD1. CDR1 is SGHAT and CDR2 is FQDESV in the germline V gene (reference sequence). V shed 5 bases and J 4 bases; nucleotides not matched to a gene: 6. The CDR3 runs to 14 residues. The CDR3 DNA sequence: TGTGCCAGCAGCGCTAACAGGGGTGCAGATACGCAGTATTTT. Its protein product is CASSANRGADTQYF. The variable domain in full, with the rest retrieved from reference TRBV11-1 and TRBJ2-3, is EAEVAQSPRYKITEKSQAVAFWCDPISGHATLYWYRQILGQGPELLVQFQDESVVDDSQLPKDRFSAERLKGVDSTLKIQPAELGDSAMYLCASSANRGADTQYFGPGTRLTVL.

The chain employs TRBV19 and TRBJ2-2, with a weak D call TRBD2 (5 bases). The V end lost 6 bases, the J end lost 4 bases, and 12 bases lay between the germline ends. Germline values: CDR1 LNHDA, CDR2 SQIVND (reference sequence). CDR3 length equals 14 residues. CDR3 DNA: TGTGCCAGTAGGGTGGGAGAGGGCACCGGGGAGCTGTTTTTT. Translating it yields CASRVGEGTGELFF.

V and J are TRBV10-3 and TRBJ2-1; TRBD1 matches at 7 bases. In germline, CDR1 is ENHRY, CDR2 SYGVKD. V gave up 0 bases and J gave up 6 bases; unmatched junction bases: 5. The CDR3 runs to 15 residues. The CDR3 DNA is TGTGCCATCAGTGAGTCCCGGGCAGGGGGCAATGAGCAGTTCTTC. This gives the protein CAISESRAGGNEQFF.

The chain is built from TRBV18 and TRBJ2-7; 9 bases are a match to TRBD1. With V trimmed by 3 bases and J by 6 bases, 9 bases remained unmatched. There are 15 residues in the CDR3. Germline CDR1 KGHSH, CDR2 LQKENI. This CDR3 reads CASSPIVGQGAEQYF. Here the CDR3 DNA reads TGTGCCAGCTCACCGATAGTGGGACAGGGTGCCGAGCAGTACTTC.

The rearrangement uses TRBV28 and TRBJ1-2; possibly TRBD1 for D (6 bases). Germline V gene lookup returns CDR1 MDHEN and CDR2 SYDVKM. Trimming removed 1 base at V and 0 bases at J, with 21 bases between. The CDR3 runs 19 residues. This CDR3 reads CASSLSRIPTGTSNYGYTF. The CDR3 bases are TGTGCCAGCAGTTTATCCCGGATTCCTACAGGGACCTCTAACTATGGCTACACCTTC.

This chain connects TRBV23-1 to TRBJ2-5, with TRBD2 as a possible D gene (5 bases). TRBV23-1 counts as an open reading frame of uncertain function. There are 16 residues in the CDR3. Trimming cost V 3 bases and J 0 bases, with 14 bases left between them. The DNA of the CDR3 is TGCGCCAGCAGTCACCCTGGGCAGCGGCACCAAGAGACCCAGTACTTC. The encoded protein is CASSHPGQRHQETQYF.

The rearrangement uses TRBV27 and TRBJ2-7; possibly TRBD1 for D (5 bases). V dropped 6 bases and J dropped 2 bases, with 14 bases sitting between them. CDR3 length: 14 residues. Germline V lookup: CDR1 MNHEY, CDR2 SMNVEV (reference sequence). CDR3 nucleotide sequence: TGTGCCAGCAGCTCGGGCAGGGTGGCCTACGAGCAGTACTTC. It codes for CASSSGRVAYEQYF.

The rearrangement joins TRBV5-6 to TRBJ1-5; D unclear. The CDR3 length is 15 residues. Trimming took off 2 bases at V and 1 base at J, with 10 bases between the two ends. Per the germline V gene, CDR1 is SGHDT and CDR2 is YYEEEE. The CDR3 DNA follows: TGTGCCAGCAGCTTCGGTCCGGGGAGCAATCAGCCCCAGCATTTT. It codes for CASSFGPGSNQPQHF.

The sample holds one count of this clone. J is TRBJ2-6 and V is TRBV19; 9 positions match TRBD2. The CDR3 consists of 18 residues. Germline V gene sequence: CDR1 LNHDA, CDR2 SQIVND (reference sequence). J was trimmed by 1 base and V by 4 bases; bases with no gene match: 8. This CDR3 reads CASSTRGGVGSGANVLTF. DNA for the CDR3: TGTGCCAGTAGTACGCGCGGGGGGGTAGGGTCTGGGGCCAACGTCCTGACTTTC.

The V gene is TRBV28, the J gene TRBJ1-4, with D possibly TRBD1 on 5 matching bases. V was clipped by 3 bases and J by 8 bases, with 13 bases between them. This CDR3 comprises 14 residues. CDR1 is MDHEN and CDR2 is SYDVKM in the germline V gene. The CDR3 nucleotides are TGTGCCAGCAGTTTGGGTCAGGGAGGGGAAAAACTGTTTTTT. Translation: CASSLGQGGEKLFF.